The clone carrying this T cell receptor beta chain was seen many times. Looked up from germline, CDR1 is SNHLY and CDR2 is FYNNEI. V lost 7 bases to trimming and J lost 4 bases; unmatched junction nucleotides: 3. CDR3 length: 13 residues. These data originate in a study of T cells in Graves' hyperthyroidism and ophthalmopathy. Amplification yielded TCR beta CDR3 regions, with RNA transcripts as the source. Carried out on the TCR CDR3, a first-round RT-PCR used the HTBI primer set. From the multiplex PCR reads, TCRdb called clonotypes with MiXCR, one entry per CDR3 protein. The sample shows 350,000 to 500,000 distinct CDR3 sequences, about an eighth of them seen only once.

J is TRBJ1-4 and V is TRBV2; 7 bases are a match to TRBD1. The source is a young woman with Graves' hyperthyroidism. The sequenced material came from blood. DNA for the CDR3: TGTGCCAGCAACAGGGACAGTAATGAAAAACTGTTTTTT. Protein: CASNRDSNEKLFF.